A single sample gave rise to the 9 T cell receptor beta chains below, sequenced in a study of cytomegalovirus exposure and HLA in healthy donors. Both 60 Vbeta primers and 13 Jbeta primers went into the PCR. Method: immunoSEQ multiplex PCR; TCRdb's copy keeps in-frame clones and lacks some. The sample has approximately 83,000 clones, around 80% seen once. Source material: PBMCs. These receptors originate from a man younger than 35 in good health and CMV-seronegative.

V and J are TRBV11-3 and TRBJ2-3; 8 bases line up with TRBD2. This CDR3 is 15 amino acids long. With V trimmed by 4 bases and J by 0 bases, 3 bases remained unmatched. The germline CDR1 and CDR2 sequences are SGHNT and YENEEA. Written as DNA, the CDR3 is TGTGCCAGCAGCTGGGGCGGGGGGAGCACAGATACGCAGTATTTT. It is translated as CASSWGGGSTDTQYF.

The rearrangement links TRBV25-1 to TRBJ1-5; maybe TRBD1 (5 bases). Germline V lookup: CDR1 MGHDK, CDR2 SYGVNS. V lost 9 bases and J 1 base, leaving 10 bases between the germline ends. The CDR3 is 13 amino acids. CDR3 in amino acids: CAREGSSNQPQHF. The CDR3 DNA reads as TGTGCCAGGGAGGGGTCGAGCAATCAGCCCCAGCATTTT.

The rearrangement uses TRBV28 and TRBJ1-3, with unresolved D. Germline V gene data show CDR1 as MDHEN and CDR2 as SYDVKM. The length of the CDR3 is 13 residues. Trimming removed 2 bases at V and 4 bases at J, with 6 bases between. The CDR3 bases are TGTGCCAGCAGTTTAGTCGCGGGAAACACCATATATTTT. Its protein product is CASSLVAGNTIYF.

Concerning this clone itself: The junction and the germline gene differ at one end; a read error may be behind it. This chain links TRBV11-2 with TRBJ2-5; 7 bases are shared with TRBD2. The CDR3 is 16 residues long. Germline CDR1 reads SGHAT; CDR2 reads FQNNGV. The CDR3 DNA is TGTGCCAGCAACTTAACTCCCAAGACTAGCATGCAGACCCAGTACTTC. Protein product: CASNLTPKTSMQTQYF.

This rearrangement joins TRBV5-4 to TRBJ2-6; D call uncertain. Germline V gene data show CDR1 as SGHNT and CDR2 as YYREEE (reference sequence). Trimming stripped 0 bases from V and 0 bases from J, with 10 bases between. The CDR3 runs to 17 residues. The CDR3 DNA reads TGTGCCAGCAGCTTGGACGGTACAGCCTCTGGGGCCAACGTCCTGACTTTC. Protein sequence: CASSLDGTASGANVLTF.

The chain couples TRBV6-1 to TRBJ2-1; the match to TRBD2 covers 7 bases. This CDR3 has 15 residues. Trimming took 6 bases from V and 5 from J; bases not matched to a gene: 10. From germline, CDR1 is MNHNS and CDR2 SASEGT. The CDR3 DNA sequence: TGTGCCAGCAGCCAGGGAGGGGCCGGAAACAATGAGCAGTTCTTC. Translated: CASSQGGAGNNEQFF.

The gene calls are TRBV15 and TRBJ2-5, with D perhaps TRBD1 (6 bases). V was pared by 2 bases and J by 3 bases, with 16 bases between. The germline CDR1 and CDR2 sequences are LNHNV and YYDKDF (reference sequence). The CDR3 is made up of 16 amino acids. The chain's CDR3 is CATSRITQGPEETQYF. The CDR3 nucleotides are TGTGCCACCAGCAGAATTACACAGGGTCCGGAAGAGACCCAGTACTTC.

A few counts support this clone. V usage is TRBV4-1 and J usage is TRBJ1-4; D remains unclear. This CDR3 spans 13 amino acids. V was trimmed by 0 bases and J by 8 bases, leaving 7 bases between them. Germline CDR1 MGHRA, CDR2 YSYEKL. CDR3 protein: CASSQERQEKLFF. CDR3 sequence (DNA): TGCGCCAGCAGCCAAGAGCGGCAGGAAAAACTGTTTTTT.

A single count supports this clone. J is TRBJ2-1 and V is TRBV9; D not certain. The germline gives CDR1 SGDLS, CDR2 YYNGEE. This CDR3 spans 15 amino acids. V dropped 0 bases and J dropped 5 bases, with 12 bases sitting between them. The CDR3 here is CASSVDAAADNEQFF. In nucleotides, the CDR3 is TGTGCCAGCAGCGTAGATGCGGCAGCAGACAATGAGCAGTTCTTC.